This TCR beta chain was found in a study of neurological immune-mediated disorders. Study-wide findings and caveats: None of the CDR3 amino acid sequences of expanded clones were shared across subjects, and this suggested private repertoires in all groups.

In TCRdb, the 5' RACE reads were re-called with MiXCR into one record per CDR3 protein. The table shows roughly 60,000 distinct CDR3 sequences, with more than 4% occurring only once. The unsorted libraries were prepared from 2 million PBMCs (stored at -80 C). Trimming cost V 7 bases and J 4 bases; bases outside gene matches: 6. The length of the CDR3 is 13 residues. Germline CDR1 and CDR2: MGHDK and SYGVNS. This clonotype occurred many times. The target antigen is unknown. The V and J genes are TRBV25-1 and TRBJ1-1, with 7 bases aligning to TRBD1. This sequence was found in a woman in her fifties or sixties with multiple sclerosis. The sequencing sample was made of PBMCs. The CDR3 is CASKRAGGTEAFF. The CDR3 DNA reads as TGTGCCAGCAAGCGGGCAGGGGGCACTGAAGCTTTCTTT.